The clone carrying this T cell receptor beta chain turned up a few times. The antigen remains undetermined. The data belong to a study of CD8+CD57+ T cells in acquired aplastic anemia. Study information: DNA recovered from sorted CD4+ and CD8+ cells had a mean of 3.2 ug. Study-level points and caveats: With respect to CD8+ Simpson's diversity, patients and controls did not differ significantly. Shared by patients and controls, fewer than 30 CD8+ CDR3s were abundant in patients.

The template used for profiling TCR beta VDJ and CDR3 was genomic DNA. Each CDR3 protein is one row after TCRdb ran MiXCR on the reads. The sample records about 400,000 distinct CDR3 sequences, 55% to 75% being singletons. CDR1 is LNHDA and CDR2 is SQIVND in the germline V gene (reference sequence). The CDR3 loop spans 15 amino acids. The junction had 8 bases not matched to a gene; V was cut back by 6 bases and J by 2 bases. The TCR comes from a human donor in good health, serving as a control. The sequencing sample was made of sorted CD4+, CD8+, or CD8+CD57+ T cells (not recorded which) from PBMCs. The chain links TRBV19 to TRBJ2-7; TRBD1 matches at 9 bases. CDR3 region: CASRTGTGITYEQYF. For the CDR3, the DNA is TGTGCCAGTAGAACCGGGACAGGGATTACCTACGAGCAGTACTTC. The full variable domain, in which reference TRBV19 and TRBJ2-7 provide the parts outside the CDR3, is DGGITQSPKYLFRKEGQNVTLSCEQNLNHDAMYWYRQDPGQGLRLIYYSQIVNDFQKGDIAEGYSVSREKKESFPLTVTSAQKNPTAFYLCASRTGTGITYEQYFGPGTRLTVT.